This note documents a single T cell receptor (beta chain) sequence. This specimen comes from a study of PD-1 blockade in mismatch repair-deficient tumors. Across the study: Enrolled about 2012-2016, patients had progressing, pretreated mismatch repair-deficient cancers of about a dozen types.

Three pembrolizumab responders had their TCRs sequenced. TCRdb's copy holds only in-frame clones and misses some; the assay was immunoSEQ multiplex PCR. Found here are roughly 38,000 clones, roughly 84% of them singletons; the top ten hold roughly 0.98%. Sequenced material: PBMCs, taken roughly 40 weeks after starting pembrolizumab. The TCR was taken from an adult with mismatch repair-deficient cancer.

In DNA, the CDR3 is TGTGCCAGCAGAACGACAACAGGTTACGAGCAGTACTTC. Translation: CASRTTTGYEQYF. The V call is TRBV6-4, the J call TRBJ2-7; D perhaps matches TRBD1 (5 bases). Germline CDR1 MRHNA, CDR2 SNTAGT. With 6 bases removed from V and 4 bases from J, the gap between germline ends came to 13 bases. This CDR3 region has 13 residues.